Presented here are 20 T cell receptor beta chains from one specimen sequenced in a study of cytomegalovirus exposure and HLA in healthy donors. The PCR made use of 60 Vbeta and 13 Jbeta primers. Repertoires were generated with immunoSEQ multiplex PCR, while TCRdb's copy carries only in-frame clones and drops some. The data contain some 110,000 clones, roughly four fifths of them singletons. Sequenced input: PBMCs. The source is a man aged 45-65 years in good health and CMV-seronegative.

In this sample, this clone turned up a few times. The J gene is TRBJ1-2, the V gene TRBV6-1, with a weak D call TRBD1 (6 bases). This CDR3 is 15 amino acids long. Trimming shortened V by 4 bases and J by 7 bases, and 19 bases separated the two germline ends. From germline, CDR1 is MNHNS and CDR2 SASEGT. Here the CDR3 DNA reads TGTGCCAGCAGTGTTGCTGGGGGGGCGCAGGGTGGCTACACCTTC. It is translated as CASSVAGGAQGGYTF.

This clone appeared a few times. The junction and the germline gene differ at one end; a read error may be behind it. J is TRBJ2-2 and V is TRBV5-5, with TRBD1 identical over 10 bases. This CDR3 region has 15 residues. Per the germline V gene, CDR1 is SGHKS and CDR2 is YYEKEE (reference sequence). The CDR3 loop is CASRLGQGFAGELFF. As DNA, the CDR3 is TGTGCCAGCAGGTTGGGACAGGGGTTCGCCGGGGAGCTGTTTTTT.

Of note for this clone: An end of the junction does not agree with germline; a read error may underlie this. The CDR3 sequence is CASSQVGSGPTFSGANVLAF. CDR3 nucleotide sequence: TGCGCCAGCAGCCAAGTCGGTTCGGGTCCAACTTTCTCTGGGGCCAACGTCCTGGCTTTC. The chain links TRBV4-1 to TRBJ2-6; maybe TRBD1 (5 bases). CDR1 MGHRA and CDR2 YSYEKL come from the germline V gene. CDR3 size: 20 residues.

This sequence joins TRBV11-3 and TRBJ1-5, with no clear D. Germline CDR1 is SGHNT and CDR2 is YENEEA. The CDR3 length is 18 residues. V was shortened by 1 base and J by 0 bases, with 16 bases between the two germline ends. The CDR3 is CASSLVRGELSSNQPQHF. CDR3 sequence (DNA): TGTGCCAGCAGCTTAGTACGCGGGGAGTTATCTAGCAATCAGCCCCAGCATTTT.

The V gene is TRBV18, the J gene TRBJ2-7; D is possibly TRBD2 (6 bases). The CDR3 has 15 amino acids. V dropped 0 bases and J dropped 6 bases, with 15 bases sitting between them. Germline CDR1 and CDR2: KGHSH and LQKENI. CDR3 in amino acids: CASSPPVGGLLEQYF. The DNA of the CDR3 is TGTGCCAGCTCACCACCAGTGGGGGGTTTGCTCGAGCAGTACTTC.

CDR3 bases: TGTGCCAGCAGTGTTGGCAGGGTTAATTCACCCCTCCACTTT. Protein: CASSVGRVNSPLHF. The rearrangement uses TRBV2 and TRBJ1-6, with TRBD1 as a possible D gene (5 bases). CDR1 SNHLY and CDR2 FYNNEI come from the germline V gene. This CDR3 has 14 amino acids. V lost 4 bases, J lost 6 bases, and 10 bases lay in between.

This rearrangement joins TRBV2 to TRBJ2-5; 9 nucleotides line up with TRBD2. Per germline, CDR1 SNHLY and CDR2 FYNNEI. The trim removed 11 bases at V and 2 bases at J, leaving 6 bases unmatched. The CDR3 covers 13 residues. CDR3 sequence reads: CAHKTSGQETQYF. The CDR3 DNA follows: TGTGCCCACAAGACTAGCGGACAAGAGACCCAGTACTTC.

The chain recombines TRBV6-1 with TRBJ2-3; D gene ambiguous. This CDR3 is 13 amino acids long. V was shortened by 6 bases and J by 2 bases, with 9 bases between the two germline ends. Germline values: CDR1 MNHNS, CDR2 SASEGT. The CDR3 region is CASRQYSTDTQYF. The CDR3 bases are TGTGCCAGCAGGCAGTATTCCACAGATACGCAGTATTTT.

This clone was seen a single time. The chain carries TRBV29-1 and TRBJ2-3; 8 bases match TRBD2. The CDR3 runs 16 residues. V lost 7 bases, J lost 4 bases, and 16 bases stayed unmatched. Germline lookup yields CDR1 SQVTM and CDR2 ANQGSEA. For the CDR3, the DNA is TGCAGCGCCCCGCGAGGAGGCGGGGGGTTGGCAGATACGCAGTATTTT. Protein sequence: CSAPRGGGGLADTQYF.

This clone was found a few times. V usage is TRBV28 and J usage is TRBJ2-1; 14 bases agree with TRBD2. Germline loops: CDR1 MDHEN, CDR2 SYDVKM. V trimming: 5 bases; J trimming: 4 bases; junction bases outside the gene matches: 4. This CDR3 comprises 16 residues. Written as DNA, the CDR3 is TGTGCCAGCAGTGGGGGACTAGCGGGGGTATACAATGAGCAGTTCTTC. Its protein is CASSGGLAGVYNEQFF.

The chain joins TRBV5-6 to TRBJ2-2, with D tentatively TRBD1 (6 bases). The V end was cut by 0 bases, the J end by 7 bases, with 13 bases between. The CDR3 is 15 amino acids. Germline CDR1 reads SGHDT; CDR2 reads YYEEEE. The CDR3, as DNA: TGTGCCAGCAGCTTGGCCGGGACACCCGGCGGGGAGCTGTTTTTT. The encoded protein is CASSLAGTPGGELFF. Filled out from reference TRBV5-6 and TRBJ2-2, the complete variable domain reads DAGVTQSPTHLIKTRGQQVTLRCSPKSGHDTVSWYQQALGQGPQFIFQYYEEEERQRGNFPDRFSGHQFPNYSSELNVNALLLGDSALYLCASSLAGTPGGELFFGEGSRLTVL.

This chain connects TRBV19 to TRBJ2-1; weak D call: TRBD2 (6 bases). This CDR3 spans 15 amino acids. Germline V CDR1 and CDR2: LNHDA, SQIVND (reference sequence). V lost 5 bases and J 6 bases, leaving 17 bases between the germline ends. The chain's CDR3 is CASSSYSGPGNEQFF. In nucleotides, the CDR3 is TGTGCCAGTAGTTCGTATAGCGGTCCTGGCAATGAGCAGTTCTTC.

The gene calls are TRBV5-1 and TRBJ2-1; 10 bases are shared with TRBD2. V lost 1 base and J lost 9; bases outside the gene matches: 7. The CDR3 spans 15 residues. The V gene's germline CDR1 is SGHRS and CDR2 YFSETQ. CDR3 protein: CASSLTSGGASEQFF. For the CDR3, the DNA is TGCGCCAGCAGCTTGACAAGCGGGGGGGCGAGTGAGCAGTTCTTC.

This rearrangement joins TRBV5-1 to TRBJ2-5, with D possibly matching TRBD1 (5 bases). The V and J ends lost 0 bases and 1 base respectively, with 7 bases between them. The CDR3 contains 14 residues. Germline V gives CDR1 SGHRS, CDR2 YFSETQ. CDR3 residues: CASSLADSQETQYF. DNA of the CDR3: TGCGCCAGCAGCTTGGCCGACAGCCAAGAGACCCAGTACTTC.

This chain joins TRBV7-2 and TRBJ1-3; TRBD1 is a possible D gene (5 bases). The CDR3 extends over 14 amino acids. V was clipped by 3 bases and J by 0 bases, with 6 bases between them. In germline, CDR1 is SGHTA, CDR2 FQGNSA. In DNA form, the CDR3 reads TGTGCCAGCAGCTTGGACACCTCTGGAAACACCATATATTTT. Translating it yields CASSLDTSGNTIYF. The full variable domain, with the rest looked up from reference TRBV7-2 and TRBJ1-3, is GAGVSQSPSNKVTEKGKDVELRCDPISGHTALYWYRQSLGQGLEFLIYFQGNSAPDKSGLPSDRFSAERTGGSVSTLTIQRTQQEDSAVYLCASSLDTSGNTIYFGEGSWLTVV.

The CDR3 nucleotides read TGTGCCAGCAGTGCATCGAACACCGGGGAGCTGTTTTTT. This encodes CASSASNTGELFF. The rearrangement joins TRBV25-1 to TRBJ2-2; D uncertain. The CDR3 is made up of 13 amino acids. Germline-derived CDR1 and CDR2 are MGHDK and SYGVNS. The V end lost 4 bases, the J end lost 0 bases, and 3 bases lay between the germline ends.

This chain joins TRBV7-2 and TRBJ2-7; D unresolved. CDR3 length: 14 residues. Germline assignment: CDR1 SGHTA and CDR2 FQGNSA. V lost 1 base to trimming and J lost 4 bases, with 11 bases between them. CDR3 loop: CASSLGPQMYEQYF. The CDR3 nucleotides are TGTGCCAGCAGCTTAGGGCCACAAATGTACGAGCAGTACTTC.

This clone has more than one count but fewer than ten. The rearrangement links TRBV30 to TRBJ2-7, with D possibly TRBD1 on 6 matching bases. The CDR3 covers 15 residues. Trimming cost V 2 bases and J 0 bases, with 14 bases left between them. Germline V gives CDR1 GTSNPN, CDR2 SVGIG (reference sequence). DNA of the CDR3: TGTGCCTGGAGTCCAACAGGGTTATCCTCCTACGAGCAGTACTTC. Amino acids: CAWSPTGLSSYEQYF.

The chain employs TRBV2 and TRBJ1-5; 7 bases map to TRBD1. Trimming at V came to 6 bases and at J to 3 bases, leaving 8 bases not matched to a gene. The CDR3 runs 15 residues. Germline CDR1 and CDR2: SNHLY and FYNNEI. The DNA for the CDR3 is TGTGCCAGCAGCGTCGGGACAGCTAACAATCAGCCCCAGCATTTT. It yields the protein CASSVGTANNQPQHF.

This sequence joins TRBV2 and TRBJ2-5; D unclear. This CDR3 is built from 11 residues. The germline CDR1 and CDR2 sequences are SNHLY and FYNNEI. The germline V and J ends were trimmed by 8 bases and 2 bases, with 6 bases remaining between them. CDR3 sequence (DNA): TGTGCCAGCGGGCGACAAGAGACCCAGTACTTC. It is translated as CASGRQETQYF. Combining the CDR3 with reference TRBV2 and TRBJ2-5 gives the whole variable domain EPEVTQTPSHQVTQMGQEVILRCVPISNHLYFYWYRQILGQKVEFLVSFYNNEISEKSEIFDDQFSVERPDGSNFTLKIRSTKLEDSAMYFCASGRQETQYFGPGTRLLVL.